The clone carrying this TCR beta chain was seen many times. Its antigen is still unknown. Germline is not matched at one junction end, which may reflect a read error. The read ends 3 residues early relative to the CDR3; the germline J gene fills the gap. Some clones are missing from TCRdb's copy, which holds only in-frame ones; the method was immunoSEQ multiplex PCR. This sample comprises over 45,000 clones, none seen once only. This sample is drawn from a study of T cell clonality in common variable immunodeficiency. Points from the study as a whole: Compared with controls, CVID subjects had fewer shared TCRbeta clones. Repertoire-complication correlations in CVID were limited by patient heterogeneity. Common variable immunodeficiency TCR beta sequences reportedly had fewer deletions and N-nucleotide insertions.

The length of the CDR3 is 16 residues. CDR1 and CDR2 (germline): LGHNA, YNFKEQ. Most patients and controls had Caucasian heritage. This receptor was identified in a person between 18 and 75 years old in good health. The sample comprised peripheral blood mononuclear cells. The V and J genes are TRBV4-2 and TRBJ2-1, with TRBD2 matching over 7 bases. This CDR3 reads CASSQDRGEMYNEQFF. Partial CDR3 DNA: TGCGCCAGCAGCCAAGATCGGGGGGAGATGTACAATGAG.